The 27 T cell receptor beta chains reported below all come from one sample, sequenced in a study of blood T cell repertoires in COVID-19. TCRdb's copy holds only in-frame clones and misses some; the assay was immunoSEQ multiplex PCR. The table lists around 220,000 clones, around 86% of them singletons, with roughly 5% in the top ten. The source material was peripheral blood. The receptors shown here come from a human donor in a cohort sampled during active COVID-19.

As to this clone: This same CDR3 is encoded by further DNA sequences in the sample. This rearrangement joins TRBV3-1 (or the pseudogene TRBV3-2) to TRBJ2-7; D is unresolved. The CDR3 runs 12 residues. CDR1 LGHDT and CDR2 YNNKEL come from the germline V gene (reference sequence). The ends were cut back, 1 base at V and 4 bases at J, with 5 bases in the middle. As DNA, the CDR3 is TGTGCCAGCAGCCAAGTCCGGTACGAGCAGTACTTC. Amino acid sequence: CASSQVRYEQYF.

The V gene is TRBV5-5, the J gene TRBJ2-7, with D possibly matching TRBD1 (6 bases). CDR1 is SGHKS and CDR2 is YYEKEE in the germline V gene (reference sequence). This CDR3 spans 13 amino acids. V lost 3 bases and J lost 3, with 10 bases in between. For the CDR3, the DNA is TGTGCCAGCAGCTGGGACACCTACTACGAGCAGTACTTC. Translation: CASSWDTYYEQYF.

CDR3 protein: CAWRPQGRSGNTIYF. The DNA for the CDR3 is TGTGCCTGGAGGCCCCAGGGGCGCTCTGGAAACACCATATATTTT. The chain combines TRBV30 with TRBJ1-3, with D tentatively TRBD1 (6 bases). The V gene's germline CDR1 is GTSNPN and CDR2 SVGIG (reference sequence). The CDR3 totals 15 residues. The V end was cut by 3 bases, the J end by 0 bases, with 12 bases between. Complete variable domain (other parts from reference TRBV30 and TRBJ1-3): SQTIHQWPATLVQPVGSPLSLECTVEGTSNPNLYWYRQAAGRGLQLLFYSVGIGQISSEVPQNLSASRPQDRQFILSSKKLLLSDSGFYLCAWRPQGRSGNTIYFGEGSWLTVV.

The chain couples TRBV5-1 to TRBJ1-1; the match to TRBD1 covers 9 bases. The CDR3 is 14 residues long. Germline values: CDR1 SGHRS, CDR2 YFSETQ. Trimming removed 4 bases from V and 4 bases from J; junction bases left unmatched: 5. As DNA, the CDR3 is TGCGCCAGCAGCCAACAGGGGGCGCCCACTGAAGCTTTCTTT. Protein sequence: CASSQQGAPTEAFF.

This clone was counted once. The genes are TRBV10-3 and TRBJ2-5; 11 bases map to TRBD2. There are 17 residues in the CDR3. Germline CDR1 reads ENHRY; CDR2 reads SYGVKD. V trimming: 6 bases; J trimming: 1 base; junction bases outside the gene matches: 10. This CDR3 is CAISRLAGGPLQETQYF. CDR3 bases: TGTGCCATCAGCCGCCTAGCGGGAGGCCCTCTCCAAGAGACCCAGTACTTC.

The rearrangement links TRBV3-1 (or the pseudogene TRBV3-2) to TRBJ1-2; no firm D call. The V end lost 1 base, the J end lost 2 bases, and 14 bases lay between the germline ends. Per the germline V gene, CDR1 is LGHDT and CDR2 is YNNKEL (reference sequence). CDR3 length: 16 residues. In DNA form, the CDR3 reads TGTGCCAGCAGCCAAGGTGGTATCACAGCCAACTATGGCTACACCTTC. It codes for CASSQGGITANYGYTF.

Only a few counts were recorded for this clone. The chain's CDR3 is CASSFTGPEYGYTF. For the CDR3, the DNA is TGTGCCAGCAGTTTCACAGGACCTGAATATGGCTACACCTTC. The chain carries TRBV27 and TRBJ1-2; a weak D match, TRBD1 (5 bases). V dropped 3 bases and J dropped 5 bases, with 13 bases sitting between them. The CDR3 totals 14 residues. Per the germline V gene, CDR1 is MNHEY and CDR2 is SMNVEV (reference sequence).

The chain is built from TRBV12-3 or TRBV12-4 and TRBJ2-2; D not certain. The CDR3 runs to 12 residues. V was pared by 7 bases and J by 8 bases, with 11 bases between. The CDR3 spells CASTPPPGELFF. DNA of the CDR3: TGTGCCAGCACCCCCCCTCCGGGGGAGCTGTTTTTT.

Of note for this clone: The sample carries other DNA sequences with the same CDR3. Here the CDR3 DNA reads TGTGCCAGTAGCATTAGCTGGAGCTCCTACAATGAGCAGTTCTTC. Translation gives CASSISWSSYNEQFF. V is TRBV19 and J is TRBJ2-1; D unclear. Germline V gene lookup returns CDR1 LNHDA and CDR2 SQIVND (reference sequence). The V gene lost 6 bases and the J gene lost 0 bases, with 12 bases spanning the gap. CDR3 size: 15 residues.

The chain uses TRBV7-8 and TRBJ1-4; 8 bases are a match to TRBD1. J was trimmed by 5 bases and V by 8 bases; bases with no gene match: 7. CDR1 and CDR2 from the germline V gene are SGHVS and FQNEAQ. The CDR3 totals 14 residues. The CDR3 DNA follows: TGTGCCAGCCGCGGACAGGGTCAAAATGAAAAACTGTTTTTT. This encodes CASRGQGQNEKLFF.

The chain joins TRBV7-2 to TRBJ2-7; 11 positions match TRBD2. The CDR3 spans 18 residues. The V segment lost 3 bases and the J segment 6 bases; nucleotides outside the gene matches: 16. Per the germline V gene, CDR1 is SGHTA and CDR2 is FQGNSA. The CDR3 loop reads CASSFIPSTSGSRGEQYF. CDR3 DNA sequence: TGTGCCAGCAGCTTCATTCCATCTACTAGCGGGAGTAGGGGCGAGCAGTACTTC.

The rearrangement uses TRBV27 and TRBJ2-7; maybe TRBD2 (6 bases). Germline lookup yields CDR1 MNHEY and CDR2 SMNVEV (reference sequence). The V end lost 6 bases, the J end lost 3 bases, and 15 bases lay between the germline ends. This CDR3 contains 14 residues. For the CDR3, the DNA is TGTGCCAGCAGCCCGTGGTTGGGGGGCTACGAGCAGTACTTC. Residues: CASSPWLGGYEQYF.

The rearrangement links TRBV2 to TRBJ2-1; 10 nucleotides match TRBD2. V dropped 3 bases and J dropped 9; count of bases not matched to a gene: 11. The germline V gene encodes CDR1 SNHLY and CDR2 FYNNEI. The CDR3 is 16 residues long. CDR3 coding DNA: TGTGCCAGCAGTGATGGTGTTAGCGGGAGGTGGGGTGAGCAGTTCTTC. Protein product: CASSDGVSGRWGEQFF. Based on the CDR3 plus reference TRBV2 and TRBJ2-1, the full variable domain is EPEVTQTPSHQVTQMGQEVILRCVPISNHLYFYWYRQILGQKVEFLVSFYNNEISEKSEIFDDQFSVERPDGSNFTLKIRSTKLEDSAMYFCASSDGVSGRWGEQFFGPGTRLTVL.

The chain recombines TRBV28 with TRBJ1-2, with D hard to call. Germline V lookup: CDR1 MDHEN, CDR2 SYDVKM. V lost 7 bases and J 2 bases, leaving 5 bases between the germline ends. The length of the CDR3 is 11 residues. CDR3 coding DNA: TGTGCCAGCACCGGGAACTATGGCTACACCTTC. Its translation is CASTGNYGYTF.

This clone has only one observation. V and J are TRBV6-2 or TRBV6-3 and TRBJ2-5, with D hard to call. The CDR3 consists of 13 residues. V was shortened by 4 bases and J by 4 bases, with 10 bases between the two germline ends. Germline CDR1 and CDR2: MNHEY and SVGEGT. The CDR3 nucleotides read TGTGCCAGCAGTTTAAGCTATTCAGAGACCCAGTACTTC. As protein: CASSLSYSETQYF.

The chain couples TRBV7-9 to TRBJ2-7, with 8 positions matching TRBD1. Germline CDR1 is SEHNR and CDR2 is FQNEAQ (reference sequence). With V trimmed by 1 base and J by 6 bases, 2 bases remained unmatched. This CDR3 has 13 residues. The CDR3 reads CASSLVDRGEQYF. The CDR3 DNA sequence: TGTGCCAGCAGCTTAGTAGACAGGGGCGAGCAGTACTTC.

V is TRBV28 and J is TRBJ1-4, with 8 positions matching TRBD1. Germline V gene sequence: CDR1 MDHEN, CDR2 SYDVKM. The CDR3 is made up of 15 amino acids. V gave up 5 bases and J gave up 7 bases; unmatched junction bases: 9. CDR3 nucleotide sequence: TGTGCCAGCAGTCCTGGACAGGGAAGGGGTGAAAAACTGTTTTTT. The encoded protein is CASSPGQGRGEKLFF.

This sequence joins TRBV2 and TRBJ1-2; 10 positions agree with TRBD1. After removal of 0 bases from V and 4 bases from J, the junction contained 5 bases not matched to a gene. The CDR3 extends over 16 amino acids. Germline V gives CDR1 SNHLY, CDR2 FYNNEI. The CDR3 DNA follows: TGTGCCAGCAGTGAAGCGCTTCGGGACAGGGGCTATGGCTACACCTTC. It translates to CASSEALRDRGYGYTF.

The J gene is TRBJ2-5, the V gene TRBV27, with 9 bases identical to TRBD1. There are 13 residues in the CDR3. Germline V lookup: CDR1 MNHEY, CDR2 SMNVEV (reference sequence). The J segment lost 5 bases and the V segment lost 8 bases, leaving 6 bases of the junction unmatched. The CDR3 region has the DNA TGTGCCAGCGCTAGGACAGGGGAGGAGACCCAGTACTTC. Translation gives CASARTGEETQYF.

The genes are TRBV5-1 and TRBJ1-1; 7 bases line up with TRBD1. CDR3 length: 14 residues. The germline V gene has CDR1 SGHRS and CDR2 YFSETQ. Trimming took 4 bases from V and 8 from J; bases not matched to a gene: 11. CDR3 region: CASSRSQGNGEAFF. CDR3 bases: TGCGCCAGCAGCCGGTCACAGGGGAACGGAGAAGCTTTCTTT.

The chain employs TRBV7-2 and TRBJ2-7, with 10 bases lining up with TRBD2. V was clipped by 3 bases and J by 4 bases; unmatched bases: 9. The CDR3 spans 16 residues. CDR1 and CDR2 from the germline V gene are SGHTA and FQGNSA. The CDR3 sequence is CASSLAGKRGGYEQYF. CDR3 coding DNA: TGTGCCAGCAGCTTGGCTGGGAAGCGGGGGGGGTACGAGCAGTACTTC.

This chain uses TRBV29-1 with TRBJ1-2; possibly TRBD1 for D (6 bases). CDR1 is SQVTM and CDR2 is ANQGSEA in the germline V gene. The CDR3 runs 15 residues. With 7 bases removed from V and 7 bases from J, the gap between germline ends came to 25 bases. CDR3 DNA sequence: TGCAGCGCCCCGACAGGAAATTTTGAAATTCTTGGCTACACCTTC. Its translation is CSAPTGNFEILGYTF.

The chain has TRBV19 and TRBJ2-7; maybe TRBD2 (5 bases). The CDR3 loop spans 11 amino acids. The ends were cut back, 5 bases at V and 4 bases at J, with 6 bases in the middle. From germline, CDR1 is LNHDA and CDR2 SQIVND (reference sequence). In DNA, the CDR3 is TGTGCCAGTAGTGGAGGTTACGAGCAGTACTTC. This codes for CASSGGYEQYF.

The J gene is TRBJ1-4, the V gene TRBV19; D gene uncertain. V lost 3 bases to trimming and J lost 0 bases, with 23 bases between them. The CDR3 is made up of 20 amino acids. Germline lookup yields CDR1 LNHDA and CDR2 SQIVND (reference sequence). CDR3 in amino acids: CASSMTSKVPEPATNEKLFF. CDR3 sequence (DNA): TGTGCCAGTAGTATGACATCCAAAGTTCCAGAACCTGCAACTAATGAAAAACTGTTTTTT. The full variable domain, its missing parts supplied by reference TRBV19 and TRBJ1-4, is DGGITQSPKYLFRKEGQNVTLSCEQNLNHDAMYWYRQDPGQGLRLIYYSQIVNDFQKGDIAEGYSVSREKKESFPLTVTSAQKNPTAFYLCASSMTSKVPEPATNEKLFFGSGTQLSVL.

This clone is a singleton in its sample. V and J are TRBV4-1 and TRBJ2-1; TRBD2 matches at 11 bases. The length of the CDR3 is 15 residues. Germline V lookup: CDR1 MGHRA, CDR2 YSYEKL. Germline trimming cut 4 bases from V and 4 bases from J; bases unmatched to any gene: 3. Here the CDR3 reads CASSPLAGGYNEQFF. The DNA of the CDR3 is TGCGCCAGCAGCCCTCTAGCGGGGGGTTACAATGAGCAGTTCTTC.

The chain combines TRBV4-1 with TRBJ2-7; 14 bases are a match to TRBD2. Germline V gene data show CDR1 as MGHRA and CDR2 as YSYEKL. The CDR3 consists of 17 residues. V trimming: 1 base; J trimming: 5 bases; junction bases outside the gene matches: 7. The CDR3 DNA reads as TGCGCCAGCAGCCAAGGTCGGACTAGCGGGAGGAAGCACGAGCAGTACTTC. As protein: CASSQGRTSGRKHEQYF.

The chain carries TRBV30 and TRBJ2-2; D is possibly TRBD2 (6 bases). This CDR3 has 15 amino acids. Trimming took 4 bases from V and 6 from J, leaving 18 bases between them. CDR1 is GTSNPN, CDR2 SVGIG, per germline (reference sequence). The CDR3 DNA is TGTGCCTGGAAGGTGAGGGAGGTCTTCTCCGGGGAGCTGTTTTTT. As protein: CAWKVREVFSGELFF.